This T cell receptor beta chain was captured by sequencing in a study of blood T cell repertoires in COVID-19. Overall study context: Some COVID-19 samples were acute and others convalescent; all came from the United States, Italy and Spain. Nucleic acid was either cDNA or gDNA, and it came from T cells, B-cell-depleted T cells, or PBMCs.

This clone is a singleton in its sample. The data were produced by immunoSEQ multiplex PCR, yet TCRdb's version contains in-frame clones alone and is incomplete. The data contain approximately 240,000 clones, about 90% of them singletons. Trimming removed 10 bases from V and 2 bases from J, with 17 bases in between. The germline V gene has CDR1 KGHDR and CDR2 SFDVKD. This CDR3 is built from 15 residues. Participants were aged about 18 to 90 years from approximately 23 US areas. Categorization into cohorts depended on clinical history that participants reported. The V and J genes are TRBV24-1 and TRBJ2-4; D might be TRBD2 (5 bases). The source material was PBMCs or T cells enriched from blood (not recorded which). This TCR was sampled from a woman aged 25 to 39 with acute COVID-19. CDR3 region: CATSPSGVTKNIQYF. CDR3 bases: TGTGCCACTAGCCCTTCCGGGGTTACCAAAAACATTCAGTACTTC.